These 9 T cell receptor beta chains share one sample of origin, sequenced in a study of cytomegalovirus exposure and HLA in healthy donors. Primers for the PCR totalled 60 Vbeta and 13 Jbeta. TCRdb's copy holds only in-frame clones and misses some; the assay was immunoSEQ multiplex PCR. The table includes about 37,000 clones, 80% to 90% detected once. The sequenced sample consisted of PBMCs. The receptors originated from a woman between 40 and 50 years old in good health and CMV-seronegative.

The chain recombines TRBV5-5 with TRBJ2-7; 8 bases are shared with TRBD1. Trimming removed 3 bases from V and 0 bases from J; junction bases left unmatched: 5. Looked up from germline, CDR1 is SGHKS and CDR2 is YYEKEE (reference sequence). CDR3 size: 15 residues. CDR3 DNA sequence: TGTGCCAGCAGCTCTCTTGACAGGGGCTCCTACGAGCAGTACGTC. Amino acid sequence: CASSSLDRGSYEQYV.

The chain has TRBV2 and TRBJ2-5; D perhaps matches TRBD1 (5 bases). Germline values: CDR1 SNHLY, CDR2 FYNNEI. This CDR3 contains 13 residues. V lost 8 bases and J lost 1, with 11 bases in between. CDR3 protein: CASCRVGQETQYF. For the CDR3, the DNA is TGTGCCAGCTGCAGGGTTGGCCAAGAGACCCAGTACTTC.

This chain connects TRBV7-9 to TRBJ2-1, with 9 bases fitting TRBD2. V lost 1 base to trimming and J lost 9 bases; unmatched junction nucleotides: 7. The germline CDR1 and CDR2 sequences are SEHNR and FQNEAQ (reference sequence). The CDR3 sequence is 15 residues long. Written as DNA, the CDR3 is TGTGCCAGCAGCTTAGGGCGGGGGGGCCCGGGTGAGCAGTTCTTC. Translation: CASSLGRGGPGEQFF.

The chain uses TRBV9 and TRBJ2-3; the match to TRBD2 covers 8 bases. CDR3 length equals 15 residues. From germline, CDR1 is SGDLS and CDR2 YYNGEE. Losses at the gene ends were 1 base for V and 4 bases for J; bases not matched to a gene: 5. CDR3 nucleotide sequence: TGTGCCAGCAGCGTACTAGGACTAGCTGCAGATACGCAGTATTTT. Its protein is CASSVLGLAADTQYF.

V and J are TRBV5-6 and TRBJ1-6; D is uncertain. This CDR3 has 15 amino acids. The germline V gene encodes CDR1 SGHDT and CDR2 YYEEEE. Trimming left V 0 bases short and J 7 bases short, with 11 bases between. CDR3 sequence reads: CASSLAGRSNSPLHF. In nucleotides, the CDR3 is TGTGCCAGCAGCTTGGCCGGGAGATCCAATTCACCCCTCCACTTT.

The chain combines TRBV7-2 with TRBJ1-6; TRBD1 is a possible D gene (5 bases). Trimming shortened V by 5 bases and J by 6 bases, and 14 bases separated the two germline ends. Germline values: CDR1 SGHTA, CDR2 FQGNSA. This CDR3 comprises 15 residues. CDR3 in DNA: TGTGCCAGCAGCCCCCGACAGAACTCTAATTCACCCCTCCACTTT. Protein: CASSPRQNSNSPLHF.

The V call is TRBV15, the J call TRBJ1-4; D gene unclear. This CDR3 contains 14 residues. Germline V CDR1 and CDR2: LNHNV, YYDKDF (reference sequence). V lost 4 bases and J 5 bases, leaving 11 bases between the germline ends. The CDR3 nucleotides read TGTGCCACCAGCATTGGAGGGCCAAATGAAAAACTGTTTTTT. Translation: CATSIGGPNEKLFF.

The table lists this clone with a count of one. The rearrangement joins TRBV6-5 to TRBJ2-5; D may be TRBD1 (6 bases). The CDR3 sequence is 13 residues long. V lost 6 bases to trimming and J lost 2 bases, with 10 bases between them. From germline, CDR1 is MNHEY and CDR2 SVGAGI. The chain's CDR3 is CASRRTAQETQYF. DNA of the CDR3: TGTGCCAGCAGAAGGACAGCACAAGAGACCCAGTACTTC.

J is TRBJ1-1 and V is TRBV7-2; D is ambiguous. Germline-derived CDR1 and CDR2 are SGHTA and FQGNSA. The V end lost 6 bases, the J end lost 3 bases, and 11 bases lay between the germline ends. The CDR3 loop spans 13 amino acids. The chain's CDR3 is CASRRAGYTEAFF. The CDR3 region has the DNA TGTGCCAGCAGACGAGCCGGGTACACTGAAGCTTTCTTT.